The entry below gives a single T cell receptor (beta chain) sequence along with its context. What it recognizes is unknown. The data derive from a study of T-cell reconstitution after alpha-beta-depleted transplantation in children. Study-level findings and limits: In some patients, recipient T cells and intrathymic progenitors surviving conditioning explained high day-60 diversity. About two months after transplant, alpha-beta T cells reportedly came from several hundred expanded graft clones.

The CDR3 loop spans 16 amino acids. CDR1 is MNHEY, CDR2 SVGAGI, per germline. The V end was cut by 2 bases, the J end by 3 bases, with 14 bases between. Molecular barcoding with unique molecular identifiers was used for the TCRbeta library. TCRdb fed the PCR reads into MiXCR, producing one record per CDR3 protein. Of approximately 130,000 distinct CDR3 sequences in the sample, around 9.8% were seen once. The sequence derives from a girl in the first two years of life who had a stem cell transplant for combined immunodeficiency, so the T cells may come from the graft donor. The genes are TRBV6-5 and TRBJ2-1, with D perhaps being TRBD1 or TRBD2 (7 bases each). The sequences come from PBMCs, mostly from graft donor cells, collected 180 days after TCRalphabeta/CD19-depleted stem cell transplant. The CDR3: CASSYTTGEGYNEQFF. In nucleotides, the CDR3 is TGTGCCAGCAGTTACACTACAGGGGAGGGCTACAATGAGCAGTTCTTC.